The 29 T cell receptor beta chains in this list originate from one sample, sequenced in a study of metastatic and nonmetastatic thyroid tumors. TCRdb re-called clones from the PCR reads using MiXCR. The sample holds 15,000 to 20,000 clones, around 13% seen once. No treatment had been given to any patient before thyroid surgery. Sequenced sample: blood. The receptors come from a female donor with papillary thyroid cancer or a benign thyroid nodule (not recorded which). Some clones in this sample may be carry-over from other donors' samples.

The chain joins TRBV5-1 to TRBJ1-6; D is possibly TRBD1 (6 bases). The germline V gene has CDR1 SGHRS and CDR2 YFSETQ. V was pared by 2 bases and J by 10 bases, with 16 bases between. The CDR3 loop spans 15 amino acids. CDR3 sequence (DNA): TGCGCCAGCAGCTTAATTGGGGGGGCTGTGTCACCCCTCCACTTT. Amino acids: CASSLIGGAVSPLHF.

This clone was seen more than once but under ten times. No conserved phenylalanine or tryptophan ends this CDR3, so it is likely a read error. This chain joins TRBV6-1 and TRBJ2-7; 9 bases match TRBD2. CDR1 MNHNS and CDR2 SASEGT come from the germline V gene. V was clipped by 9 bases and J by 6 bases; unmatched bases: 15. CDR3 length: 15 amino acids. This CDR3 reads CARGLAGSRAAEQYL. The CDR3 region has the DNA TGTGCCAGAGGTCTAGCGGGGAGCCGTGCTGCCGAGCAGTACTTA.

The sample holds a few counts of this clone. The chain combines TRBV24-1 with TRBJ2-3, with D perhaps matching TRBD2 (6 bases). The ends were cut back, 4 bases at V and 0 bases at J, with 13 bases in the middle. Germline lookup yields CDR1 KGHDR and CDR2 SFDVKD. The CDR3 sequence is 16 residues long. In DNA form, the CDR3 reads TGTGCCACCAGTGACTACGAGGGGACTAGCACAGATACGCAGTATTTT. Its protein product is CATSDYEGTSTDTQYF.

This clone appeared a few times. The CDR3 sequence: CASSHHDTGPSPLHF. For the CDR3, the DNA is TGCGCCAGCAGCCACCACGACACGGGGCCTTCGCCCCTCCACTTT. This chain joins TRBV4-3 and TRBJ1-6; D perhaps matches TRBD1 (5 bases). The CDR3 runs to 15 residues. Germline assignment: CDR1 LGHNA and CDR2 YSLEER. V lost 3 bases to trimming and J lost 13 bases, with 19 bases between them.

The V call is TRBV9, the J call TRBJ2-3, with D perhaps TRBD1 (6 bases). This CDR3 spans 16 amino acids. Germline CDR1 is SGDLS and CDR2 is YYNGEE. With 0 bases removed from V and 0 bases from J, the gap between germline ends came to 11 bases. The CDR3 DNA reads as TGTGCCAGCAGCGTAGTCAGGGGCACTAGCACAGATACGCAGTATTTT. Translating it yields CASSVVRGTSTDTQYF. The entire variable domain, with the rest obtained from reference TRBV9 and TRBJ2-3, is as follows: DSGVTQTPKHLITATGQRVTLRCSPRSGDLSVYWYQQSLDQGLQFLIQYYNGEERAKGNILERFSAQQFPDLHSELNLSSLELGDSALYFCASSVVRGTSTDTQYFGPGTRLTVL.

This clone was detected many times. V gene TRBV20-1 combines with J gene TRBJ2-5; D tentatively fits TRBD1 or TRBD2 (5 bases each). V lost 5 bases, J lost 5 bases, and 18 bases lay in between. Germline V gene data show CDR1 as DFQATT and CDR2 as SNEGSKA (reference sequence). The CDR3 is 14 amino acids. The CDR3 sequence: CSAPTRRGRETQYF. CDR3 nucleotides: TGCAGTGCTCCCACCCGCCGGGGCCGGGAGACCCAGTACTTC.

In this sample, this clone turned up many times. The chain joins TRBV5-6 to TRBJ1-2; 7 bases line up with TRBD1. V shed 0 bases and J 5 bases; nucleotides not matched to a gene: 7. Germline CDR1 is SGHDT and CDR2 is YYEEEE. This CDR3 comprises 15 residues. In nucleotides, the CDR3 is TGTGCCAGCAGCTTGGCCCAAGGGGGCGGTTATGGCTACACCTTC. Translation gives CASSLAQGGGYGYTF.

This clone was observed at least ten times. The chain combines TRBV5-4 with TRBJ2-7; no clear D. The V gene's germline CDR1 is SGHNT and CDR2 YYREEE (reference sequence). CDR3 length: 13 residues. V was shortened by 0 bases and J by 1 base, with 5 bases between the two germline ends. CDR3 in amino acids: CASSLDTSYEQYF. The CDR3 nucleotides are TGTGCCAGCAGCTTGGACACTTCCTACGAGCAGTACTTC.

For this clone: A read error is possible here, since a much larger clone lies one base away. Other DNA sequences in this sample translate to the same CDR3. DNA for the CDR3: TGTGCCAGCAGCTTAGGTTGGGCAGCTGAAGCTTTCTTT. This sequence encodes CASSLGWAAEAFF. The chain combines TRBV7-9 with TRBJ1-1, with D uncertain. This CDR3 contains 13 residues. Trimming removed 1 base from V and 6 bases from J, with 9 bases in between. Germline-derived CDR1 and CDR2 are SEHNR and FQNEAQ (reference sequence).

By proportion, this clone is medium-sized (0.01 to 0.1%). A read error may produce the germline difference seen at one junction end. The chain combines TRBV7-2 with TRBJ1-3, with TRBD1 as a possible D gene (6 bases). Germline values: CDR1 SGHTA, CDR2 FQGNSA. The CDR3 runs 17 residues. In DNA form, the CDR3 reads TGTGCCAGCAGCCTAGCCCGGGGGGCAGGGGCCGGAAACACCATATATTTT. This gives the protein CASSLARGAGAGNTIYF.

The chain uses TRBV30 and TRBJ2-5; D gene uncertain. The CDR3 consists of 12 residues. The germline CDR1 and CDR2 sequences are GTSNPN and SVGIG (reference sequence). The V and J ends lost 5 bases and 8 bases respectively, with 15 bases between them. The CDR3 reads CAWGSLVYTQYF. CDR3 nucleotides: TGTGCCTGGGGATCACTCGTGTATACCCAGTACTTC.

This chain links TRBV5-1 with TRBJ1-5; D possibly corresponds to TRBD1 (5 bases). Germline assignment: CDR1 SGHRS and CDR2 YFSETQ. V was clipped by 0 bases and J by 6 bases, with 16 bases between them. The CDR3 contains 16 residues. The CDR3 DNA sequence: TGCGCCAGCAGCTTGGTGCCCGGGGCTAGGGGTCAGCCCCAGCATTTT. Amino acids: CASSLVPGARGQPQHF.

This clone was recorded many times. Other DNA sequences of this sample code for an identical CDR3. The chain joins TRBV27 to TRBJ2-7, with TRBD2 identical over 14 bases. With 5 bases clipped from V and 1 base from J, the junction kept 10 bases outside the gene matches. The CDR3 totals 18 residues. Germline-derived CDR1 and CDR2 are MNHEY and SMNVEV (reference sequence). CDR3 nucleotides: TGTGCCAGCAGTCCCTCCCTAAGACTAGCGGGAGGGTCCTACGAGCAGTACTTC. The encoded protein is CASSPSLRLAGGSYEQYF.

This clone was seen ten or more times. This rearrangement joins TRBV7-9 to TRBJ1-6; tentatively, D is TRBD1 (5 bases). Trimming removed 8 bases from V and 10 bases from J, with 15 bases in between. Germline V lookup: CDR1 SEHNR, CDR2 FQNEAQ (reference sequence). The CDR3 loop spans 13 amino acids. Written as DNA, the CDR3 is TGTGCCAGCTCCCGGGGGTCCGACTCACCCCTCCACTTT. It codes for CASSRGSDSPLHF.

In this sample, this clone turned up many times. The J gene is TRBJ1-1, the V gene TRBV4-2; 7 nucleotides match TRBD1. The CDR3 totals 14 residues. V lost 3 bases and J lost 5; bases outside the gene matches: 6. Looked up from germline, CDR1 is LGHNA and CDR2 is YNFKEQ. CDR3 nucleotides: TGTGCCAGCAGCCATGCCGGGACAGAAACTGAAGCTTTCTTT. It translates to CASSHAGTETEAFF.

This clone has a count of ten or more. This chain connects TRBV6-1 to TRBJ1-1; D uncertain. The V end lost 7 bases, the J end lost 4 bases, and 13 bases lay between the germline ends. CDR3 size: 13 residues. Germline V lookup: CDR1 MNHNS, CDR2 SASEGT. The CDR3 DNA reads as TGTGCCAGCATCTCAGGTGGGAGCACTGAAGCTTTCTTT. Its translation is CASISGGSTEAFF.

V and J are TRBV6-4 and TRBJ1-5, with unresolved D. The CDR3 runs to 16 residues. Germline V lookup: CDR1 MRHNA, CDR2 SNTAGT. V dropped 2 bases and J dropped 0 bases, with 11 bases sitting between them. Written as DNA, the CDR3 is TGTGCCAGCAGTGACAGAAACCTCTATAGCAATCAGCCCCAGCATTTT. Protein: CASSDRNLYSNQPQHF.

The chain combines TRBV20-1 with TRBJ1-2, with D tentatively TRBD1 (6 bases). The CDR3 consists of 13 residues. Germline V CDR1 and CDR2: DFQATT, SNEGSKA (reference sequence). The V end lost 6 bases, the J end lost 4 bases, and 15 bases lay between the germline ends. The CDR3 sequence: CSAVYREGYGYTF. In DNA form, the CDR3 reads TGCAGTGCAGTATACAGGGAGGGCTATGGCTACACCTTC.

This chain connects TRBV28 to TRBJ2-6; either TRBD1 or TRBD2 may supply D (5 bases each). In germline, CDR1 is MDHEN, CDR2 SYDVKM. Between the trimmed V and J ends, which lost 8 bases and 4 bases, there was a span of 6 bases. This CDR3 is 12 amino acids long. The CDR3 coding sequence is TGTGCCAGCCGGGGCGGGGCCAACGTCCTGACTTTC. Its protein is CASRGGANVLTF. The variable domain in full, with the rest retrieved from reference TRBV28 and TRBJ2-6, is DVKVTQSSRYLVKRTGEKVFLECVQDMDHENMFWYRQDPGLGLRLIYFSYDVKMKEKGDIPEGYSVSREKKERFSLILESASTNQTSMYLCASRGGANVLTFGAGSRLTVL.

The sample holds many counts of this clone. This CDR3 reads CASSAPGTGGLHSPLHF. The CDR3 DNA is TGTGCCAGCAGCGCTCCCGGGACAGGGGGTTTACATTCACCCCTCCACTTT. The chain uses TRBV9 and TRBJ1-6, with 11 bases lining up with TRBD1. Trimming took 3 bases from V and 8 from J; bases not matched to a gene: 10. The CDR3 length is 17 residues. The germline gives CDR1 SGDLS, CDR2 YYNGEE.

The chain is built from TRBV10-3 and TRBJ2-1; a weak D match, TRBD1 (5 bases). Deletions cut 3 bases from V and 4 bases from J, with 10 bases between. The CDR3 covers 14 residues. Germline loops: CDR1 ENHRY, CDR2 SYGVKD. The CDR3 DNA reads as TGTGCCATCAGTGATGCCTACAGGTACAATGAGCAGTTCTTC. Translation: CAISDAYRYNEQFF.

This clone was found many times. This same CDR3 is encoded by further DNA sequences in the sample. The chain combines TRBV28 with TRBJ2-7, with D perhaps TRBD2 (5 bases). V dropped 3 bases and J dropped 2 bases, with 14 bases sitting between them. Germline V gene lookup returns CDR1 MDHEN and CDR2 SYDVKM. The CDR3 totals 15 residues. This chain's CDR3 is CASSFTSHPTYEQYF. As DNA, the CDR3 is TGTGCCAGCAGTTTTACTAGTCACCCTACCTACGAGCAGTACTTC.

This clone showed up many times. CDR3 sequence reads: CSATGLAGGYEQYF. The CDR3 bases are TGCAGTGCTACAGGACTAGCGGGAGGCTACGAGCAGTACTTC. The rearrangement links TRBV20-1 to TRBJ2-7; the match to TRBD2 covers 14 bases. This CDR3 has 14 amino acids. The ends lost 4 bases at V and 3 bases at J; junction bases unmatched: 2. The V gene's germline CDR1 is DFQATT and CDR2 SNEGSKA (reference sequence).

This clone showed up many times. The chain links TRBV9 to TRBJ2-1; D is uncertain. V lost 3 bases and J 7 bases, leaving 8 bases between the germline ends. In germline, CDR1 is SGDLS, CDR2 YYNGEE. The CDR3 totals 12 residues. The CDR3 region is CASSATGNEQFF. The CDR3 nucleotides are TGTGCCAGCAGCGCCACTGGTAATGAGCAGTTCTTC.

The table lists this clone with many counts. This rearrangement joins TRBV6-1 to TRBJ1-2, with a weak D call TRBD1 (6 bases). This CDR3 is built from 14 residues. V lost 8 bases and J 0 bases, leaving 13 bases between the germline ends. Germline-derived CDR1 and CDR2 are MNHNS and SASEGT. CDR3 region: CASDPDSTNYGYTF. CDR3 in DNA: TGTGCCAGCGATCCGGACAGCACTAACTATGGCTACACCTTC.

The chain joins TRBV27 to TRBJ2-5; D possibly corresponds to TRBD1 (5 bases). Germline CDR1 and CDR2: MNHEY and SMNVEV (reference sequence). Trimming left V 6 bases short and J 5 bases short, with 22 bases between. This CDR3 is built from 16 residues. For the CDR3, the DNA is TGTGCCAGCAGCCGATCCCTACAGGTGGCAGGGGAGACCCAGTACTTC. It translates to CASSRSLQVAGETQYF.

In DNA, the CDR3 is TGTGCCACCAGTGACCCCGGGACTGAGGGGGGGACCCAGTACTTC. It translates to CATSDPGTEGGTQYF. This rearrangement joins TRBV24-1 to TRBJ2-5; D might be TRBD1 or TRBD2, each matching 6 bases. Per the germline V gene, CDR1 is KGHDR and CDR2 is SFDVKD. V was shortened by 4 bases and J by 7 bases, with 18 bases between the two germline ends. The CDR3 is 15 amino acids.

This clone has at least ten counts. The J gene is TRBJ1-1, the V gene TRBV5-5, with a weak D call TRBD1 (6 bases). The CDR3 extends over 13 amino acids. Deletions cut 4 bases from V and 3 bases from J, with 10 bases between. Germline values: CDR1 SGHKS, CDR2 YYEKEE (reference sequence). In DNA form, the CDR3 reads TGTGCCAGCAGCAACGGACAGTACACTGAAGCTTTCTTT. It specifies CASSNGQYTEAFF.

There are many counts of this clone. In DNA form, the CDR3 reads TGTGCCAGCAGCGTAGAAGAGCAGTATGGCTACACCTTC. Amino acid sequence: CASSVEEQYGYTF. The chain links TRBV9 to TRBJ1-2, with D unresolved. The length of the CDR3 is 13 residues. Trimming shortened V by 0 bases and J by 5 bases, and 8 bases separated the two germline ends. Germline CDR1 SGDLS, CDR2 YYNGEE.